Listed below are T cell receptor beta chains from one sample, sequenced in a study of cytomegalovirus exposure and HLA in healthy donors. Assay used: immunoSEQ multiplex PCR; TCRdb lists only in-frame clones, some missing. Here the sample spans more than 90,000 clones, over 70% being singletons. Specimen: PBMCs. Receptors were obtained from a woman in her forties or fifties in good health and CMV-seropositive. The CDR3 runs from the conserved cysteine through the conserved F or W. Fields, in order: D gene, clone size, V gene, J gene, CDR3 DNA, CDR3 protein. The D gene is left open where the match is weak. Clone size, where shown, is once, few, many, or a class for clones that have expanded.

>NA|NA|TRBV6-1|TRBJ2-2
TGTGCCAGCAGGGCGGGAACGAACACCGGGGAGCTGTTTTTT
CASRAGTNTGELFF
>NA|NA|TRBV10-3|TRBJ1-1
TGTGCCATCAGTGAGCCAGAAAACACTGAAGCTTTCTTT
CAISEPENTEAFF
>NA|NA|TRBV25-1|TRBJ2-1
TGTGCCAGCAGACCTAGCATACACAATGAGCAGTTCTTC
CASRPSIHNEQFF
>NA|NA|TRBV28|TRBJ1-1
TGTGCCAGCAGTAAAATCTCGGTGAACACTGAAGCTTTCTTT
CASSKISVNTEAFF
>NA|NA|TRBV30|TRBJ1-1
TGTGCCCGACTGGAGATACGAGGAGGAAACACTGAAGCTTTCTTT
CARLEIRGGNTEAFF
>NA|NA|TRBV19|TRBJ1-2
TGTGCCAGTGTGGACAGAAATAACTATGGCTACACCTTC
CASVDRNNYGYTF
>TRBD2|NA|TRBV9|TRBJ2-1
TGTGCCAGCAGCCATACTAGCGGGAGTGTCGTCAATGAGCAGTTCTTC
CASSHTSGSVVNEQFF
>NA|NA|TRBV30|TRBJ1-2
TGTGCACGAGAAAGGGGGAGTAACTATGGCTACACCTTC
CARERGSNYGYTF
>NA|NA|TRBV6-6|TRBJ2-1
TGTGCCAGCAGCCATCTAAAGAACAATGAGCAGTTCTTC
CASSHLKNNEQFF
>TRBD1|NA|TRBV2|TRBJ1-1
TGTGCCACCGAAGGGAACAGGGGCGACCCGAACACTGAAGCTTTCTTT
CATEGNRGDPNTEAFF
>NA|NA|TRBV4-1|TRBJ2-6
TGCGCCAGCAGCCAAGATGGAGGGTCCCTTACCTCTGGGGCCAACGTCCTGACTTTC
CASSQDGGSLTSGANVLTF
>NA|once|TRBV18|TRBJ1-1
TGTGCCAGCTCACCAAACCGGGACACTGAAGCTTTCTTT
CASSPNRDTEAFF
>NA|NA|TRBV30|TRBJ1-2
TGTGCCTGGATCGGCAGGGCAGACTACTATGGCTACACCTTC
CAWIGRADYYGYTF
>NA|few|TRBV25-1|TRBJ2-7
TGTGCCAGCAGTGGACAGATCTACGAGCAGTACTTC
CASSGQIYEQYF
>NA|NA|TRBV5-8|TRBJ2-7
TGTGCCAGCAGCTTTGGCAGGTACGAGCAGTACTTC
CASSFGRYEQYF
>NA|few|TRBV19|TRBJ2-1
TGTGCCAGTAGTATACCGGGGTATGAGCAGTTCTTC
CASSIPGYEQFF
>TRBD1|few|TRBV4-3|TRBJ2-7
TGCGCCAGCAGCCATGACAGGGGGCGAGGGTACGAGCAGTACTTC
CASSHDRGRGYEQYF
>TRBD2|once|TRBV4-2|TRBJ2-5
TGTGCCAGCAGCATTAGCGGGATGATCGAAGAGACCCAGTACTTC
CASSISGMIEETQYF
>NA|NA|TRBV19|TRBJ2-7
TGTGCCAGTAGTAGAGGGTACTCCTACGAGCAGTACTTC
CASSRGYSYEQYF
>TRBD1|NA|TRBV27|TRBJ1-5
TGTGCCAGCAGCTTGGACAGGGTCGGTCAGCCCCAGCATTTT
CASSLDRVGQPQHF
>NA|NA|TRBV15|TRBJ1-2
TGTGCCACCAGCAGAGGGGAAGGGGATGGCTACACCTTC
CATSRGEGDGYTF
>NA|NA|TRBV7-2|TRBJ2-5
TGTGCCAGCAGCTCCCCGGATGGCGGCCGGAGGACCCAGTACTTC
CASSSPDGGRRTQYF
>TRBD2|NA|TRBV7-2|TRBJ2-3
TGTGCCAGCAGCTTTAGCGGGAGTATTGGAACTAGCACAGATACGCAGTATTTT
CASSFSGSIGTSTDTQYF
>TRBD2|NA|TRBV29-1|TRBJ2-3
TGCAGCGTTGAGAGCGGGGGGGCCTATGATACGCAGTATTTT
CSVESGGAYDTQYF
>TRBD1|NA|TRBV7-2|TRBJ2-7
TGTGCCAGCAGCTTAGTCGGGACAGATTTAAACTACGAGCAGTACTTC
CASSLVGTDLNYEQYF
>TRBD1|NA|TRBV19|TRBJ2-3
TGTGCCAGTAGTACCCCAGGGACAGGGCGAAGCACAGATACGCAGTATTTT
CASSTPGTGRSTDTQYF